The 10 T cell receptor beta chains presented below share a single source sample, sequenced in a study of regulatory T cells in long-lasting Graves disease (dated by TCRdb to about 2021). The sample's time point label, decoded: persistent/refractory GD, antithyroid drugs over 5 years with positive TRAb. RNA was extracted from PBMCs in TRIzol for both TCR sequencing and RNA sequencing. Library preparation employed multiplex PCR. Instrument on record: Illumina HiSeq 4000. iRepertoire HTBI primers and Arm-PCR amplification of CDR3 regions were used to construct TCR beta libraries. Through fastp at Q25 and MiXCR, TCRdb rebuilt clones from the public reads, retaining in-frame beta chains. For every CDR3 protein sequence, its rows merge into one entry that carries the most common genes and DNA. The sample contains 650,000 to 850,000 distinct CDR3 sequences, around 30% of them found a single time. The biggest ten clones account for roughly 41% of the sample.

Sequenced material: peripheral blood mononuclear cells (PBMCs), taken when the disease was refractory, from a patient treated with antithyroid drugs. These receptors all come from a female donor with Graves disease.

This clonotype was seen ten or more times. The chain carries TRBV20-1 and TRBJ2-5; D remains ambiguous. V lost 2 bases and J lost 4, with 5 bases in between. Germline CDR1 and CDR2: DFQATT and SNEGSKA (reference sequence). This CDR3 contains 11 residues. The CDR3 sequence is CSARLLETQYF. In DNA form, the CDR3 reads TGCAGTGCTAGATTATTAGAGACCCAGTACTTC.

This clonotype came up many times. The V gene is TRBV2, the J gene TRBJ2-5, with 9 bases that match TRBD2. V trimming: 3 bases; J trimming: 0 bases; junction bases outside the gene matches: 2. CDR3 length: 15 amino acids. Looked up from germline, CDR1 is SNHLY and CDR2 is FYNNEI. DNA of the CDR3: TGTGCCAGCAGTGAGACTAGCGGTTACCAAGAGACCCAGTACTTC. Protein sequence: CASSETSGYQETQYF.

The CDR3 sequence: CATSDARGATGELFF. The DNA of the CDR3 is TGTGCCACCAGTGATGCCCGGGGCGCCACCGGGGAGCTGTTTTTT. The rearrangement joins TRBV24-1 to TRBJ2-2, with D perhaps being TRBD1 or TRBD2 (5 bases each). Germline CDR1 is KGHDR and CDR2 is SFDVKD. V gave up 3 bases and J gave up 4 bases, with 11 bases separating them. The CDR3 is 15 residues long.

This sequence joins TRBV6-1 and TRBJ1-3, with 7 bases fitting TRBD1. V lost 7 bases, J lost 4 bases, and 7 bases stayed unmatched. The CDR3 has 14 amino acids. Germline V gene lookup returns CDR1 MNHNS and CDR2 SASEGT. The CDR3 nucleotides are TGTGCCAGCACCCAACAGGGGATCGGAAACACCATATATTTT. Protein: CASTQQGIGNTIYF.

This chain links TRBV11-3 with TRBJ1-3, with a tentative D call TRBD1 (5 bases). V was trimmed by 6 bases and J by 3 bases, leaving 12 bases between them. Germline V lookup: CDR1 SGHNT, CDR2 YENEEA. The CDR3 has 14 residues. The CDR3: CASSFGTNGNTIYF. The CDR3 DNA is TGTGCCAGCAGTTTTGGGACTAATGGAAACACCATATATTTT.

The J gene is TRBJ1-6, the V gene TRBV20-1, with a tentative D call TRBD1 (6 bases). V lost 6 bases to trimming and J lost 8 bases, with 14 bases between them. CDR1 and CDR2 from the germline V gene are DFQATT and SNEGSKA (reference sequence). This CDR3 is 13 amino acids long. The DNA of the CDR3 is TGCAGTGCGAAGAGGGGGTTTGATTCACCCCTCCACTTT. Its protein is CSAKRGFDSPLHF.

The J gene is TRBJ1-1, the V gene TRBV6-1; no definite D call. Germline assignment: CDR1 MNHNS and CDR2 SASEGT. V was clipped by 5 bases and J by 2 bases, with 6 bases between them. The CDR3 length is 12 residues. The CDR3 spells CASSQPNTEAFF. The DNA of the CDR3 is TGTGCCAGCAGTCAACCCAACACTGAAGCTTTCTTT.

This clonotype has just a few counts. V and J are TRBV5-1 and TRBJ2-7; 9 bases line up with TRBD2. CDR3 length: 16 residues. Germline trimming cut 3 bases from V and 2 bases from J; bases unmatched to any gene: 9. The V gene's germline CDR1 is SGHRS and CDR2 YFSETQ. CDR3 DNA sequence: TGCGCCAGCAGCTCCCTTGTCCTAGCGGGAACCTACGAGCAGTACTTC. This translates into CASSSLVLAGTYEQYF.

The J gene is TRBJ1-3, the V gene TRBV29-1, with 7 bases matching TRBD1. V was clipped by 6 bases and J by 0 bases; unmatched bases: 8. CDR3 size: 15 residues. Germline CDR1 is SQVTM and CDR2 is ANQGSEA. DNA of the CDR3: TGCAGCGTCGGCCCGGGACAGCCCTCTGGAAACACCATATATTTT. Its protein is CSVGPGQPSGNTIYF. Filled out from reference TRBV29-1 and TRBJ1-3, the complete variable domain reads SAVISQKPSRDICQRGTSLTIQCQVDSQVTMMFWYRQQPGQSLTLIATANQGSEATYESGFVIDKFPISRPNLTFSTLTVSNMSPEDSSIYLCSVGPGQPSGNTIYFGEGSWLTVV.

The chain employs TRBV2 and TRBJ2-2; the D is unclear. V lost 6 bases, J lost 5 bases, and 10 bases lay in between. This CDR3 is built from 13 residues. Germline values: CDR1 SNHLY, CDR2 FYNNEI. CDR3: CASSAEMTGELFF. The CDR3 region has the DNA TGTGCCAGCAGCGCTGAGATGACCGGGGAGCTGTTTTTT.